The 26 T cell receptor beta chains below were found in one sample sequenced in a study of blood T cell repertoires in COVID-19 (dated by TCRdb to 2018 to 2021). The library was produced with the immunoSEQ multiplex PCR assay. TCRdb retrieved this table from immuneACCESS and kept in-frame rearrangements only. Not all clones are present; in checked studies, unresolved V genes account for under half, and no reason is known for the remainder. The sample table shows more than 70,000 clones, and 75% to 90% are seen once. Of the sample, about 19% is held by the ten largest clones. What was sequenced was peripheral blood. All receptors derive from a woman older than 75 with acute or convalescent COVID-19.

The rearrangement uses TRBV18 and TRBJ2-6; weak D call: TRBD1 (6 bases). Trimming cost V 3 bases and J 1 base, with 16 bases left between them. Germline V gene sequence: CDR1 KGHSH, CDR2 LQKENI. CDR3 length: 18 amino acids. The DNA for the CDR3 is TGTGCCAGCTCACCGGAGGCAGGGGCAAGGTCTGGGGCCAACGTCCTGACTTTC. Protein product: CASSPEAGARSGANVLTF.

The rearrangement joins TRBV7-9 to TRBJ1-2; D is uncertain. This CDR3 is built from 12 residues. From germline, CDR1 is SEHNR and CDR2 FQNEAQ (reference sequence). Trimming removed 5 bases from V and 4 bases from J, with 8 bases in between. The CDR3 protein is CASSREGYGYTF. The CDR3 nucleotides are TGTGCCAGCAGCCGGGAGGGCTATGGCTACACCTTC.

The V call is TRBV11-3, the J call TRBJ1-4; no reliable D call. In germline, CDR1 is SGHNT, CDR2 YENEEA. V lost 5 bases and J lost 8, with 9 bases in between. This CDR3 contains 12 residues. Here the CDR3 DNA reads TGTGCCAGCAGCGTGGGCCCCGAAAAACTGTTTTTT. Translating gives CASSVGPEKLFF. Using reference TRBV11-3 and TRBJ1-4 for the parts outside the CDR3, the full variable domain is EAGVVQSPRYKIIEKKQPVAFWCNPISGHNTLYWYLQNLGQGPELLIRYENEEAVDDSQLPKDRFSAERLKGVDSTLKIQPAELGDSAVYLCASSVGPEKLFFGSGTQLSVL.

The chain joins TRBV6-6 to TRBJ1-5; D is possibly TRBD1 (6 bases). The germline V and J ends were trimmed by 2 bases and 3 bases, with 8 bases remaining between them. The CDR3 is 14 residues long. CDR1 and CDR2 from the germline V gene are MNHNY and SVGAGI (reference sequence). CDR3 residues: CASSYPGANQPQHF. CDR3 DNA sequence: TGTGCCAGCAGTTACCCAGGGGCCAATCAGCCCCAGCATTTT.

The V call is TRBV6-5, the J call TRBJ1-4; 7 bases line up with TRBD1. Germline CDR1 MNHEY, CDR2 SVGAGI. V lost 8 bases to trimming and J lost 0 bases; unmatched junction nucleotides: 6. The CDR3 consists of 15 residues. The CDR3 sequence is CASRTTGATNEKLFF. The CDR3 coding sequence is TGTGCCAGCCGAACCACAGGGGCAACTAATGAAAAACTGTTTTTT.

The count of this clone is one. The genes are TRBV14 and TRBJ1-2; TRBD1 matches at 9 bases. Per germline, CDR1 SGHDN and CDR2 FVKESK. J was trimmed by 4 bases and V by 1 base; bases with no gene match: 4. The CDR3 sequence is 15 residues long. CDR3 region: CASSQAGTGLYGYTF. The DNA for the CDR3 is TGTGCCAGCAGCCAAGCCGGGACAGGGCTCTATGGCTACACCTTC.

The chain combines TRBV5-1 with TRBJ1-4; no clear D. This CDR3 spans 16 amino acids. Germline CDR1 reads SGHRS; CDR2 reads YFSETQ. The germline V and J ends were trimmed by 4 bases and 0 bases, with 13 bases remaining between them. DNA for the CDR3: TGCGCCAGCAGCCGAGGAGGGCTGCCAACTAATGAAAAACTGTTTTTT. Translated: CASSRGGLPTNEKLFF.

The CDR3 is CASSQIGTAEAFF. DNA for the CDR3: TGTGCCAGCAGCCAAATTGGGACAGCTGAAGCTTTCTTT. This chain uses TRBV3-1 (or the pseudogene TRBV3-2) with TRBJ1-1; 7 bases fit TRBD1. This CDR3 spans 13 amino acids. The trim removed 2 bases at V and 6 bases at J, leaving 3 bases unmatched. The germline V gene encodes CDR1 LGHDT and CDR2 YNNKEL (reference sequence).

A single count supports this clone. The chain uses TRBV5-1 and TRBJ1-4; 7 nucleotides match TRBD1. The CDR3 sequence is 14 residues long. Looked up from germline, CDR1 is SGHRS and CDR2 is YFSETQ. V lost 0 bases and J lost 8; bases outside the gene matches: 4. CDR3 region: CASSLEGAVEKLFF. The CDR3 region has the DNA TGCGCCAGCAGCTTGGAGGGGGCAGTAGAAAAACTGTTTTTT. Together with reference TRBV5-1 and TRBJ1-4, the CDR3 gives the full variable domain: KAGVTQTPRYLIKTRGQQVTLSCSPISGHRSVSWYQQTPGQGLQFLFEYFSETQRNKGNFPGRFSGRQFSNSRSEMNVSTLELGDSALYLCASSLEGAVEKLFFGSGTQLSVL.

The count of this clone is one. The chain has TRBV29-1 and TRBJ2-1; 8 bases map to TRBD1. The CDR3 covers 12 residues. V gave up 4 bases and J gave up 7 bases; unmatched junction bases: 3. Germline V gene lookup returns CDR1 SQVTM and CDR2 ANQGSEA. The DNA of the CDR3 is TGCAGCGTTGCCCAGGGGGCTAATGAGCAGTTCTTC. Its translation: CSVAQGANEQFF.

This clone came up once. V is TRBV3-1 (or the pseudogene TRBV3-2) and J is TRBJ2-7, with 11 nucleotides matching TRBD1. CDR3 size: 17 residues. With V trimmed by 0 bases and J by 3 bases, 7 bases remained unmatched. From germline, CDR1 is LGHDT and CDR2 YNNKEL (reference sequence). The DNA of the CDR3 is TGTGCCAGCAGCCAAGATCCCCGGACAGGGGGCCTCTACGAGCAGTACTTC. Protein: CASSQDPRTGGLYEQYF.

The rearrangement uses TRBV7-3 and TRBJ1-5; 9 nucleotides agree with TRBD1. The germline V gene encodes CDR1 SGHTA and CDR2 FQGTGA. V lost 5 bases and J lost 4; bases outside the gene matches: 3. The CDR3 covers 14 residues. In DNA, the CDR3 is TGTGCCAGCAGCACACAGGGGGCGAATCAGCCCCAGCATTTT. The encoded protein is CASSTQGANQPQHF.

The chain carries TRBV6-6 and TRBJ1-2; a possible D gene is TRBD1 (5 bases). CDR1 is MNHNY, CDR2 SVGAGI, per germline (reference sequence). This CDR3 is 12 amino acids long. V was shortened by 9 bases and J by 2 bases, with 10 bases between the two germline ends. The CDR3 region has the DNA TGTGCCAGTTCGGACAACAACTATGGCTACACCTTC. Its protein product is CASSDNNYGYTF.

V usage is TRBV11-1 and J usage is TRBJ1-2; perhaps TRBD1 as D (5 bases). This CDR3 has 15 amino acids. Deletions cut 3 bases from V and 3 bases from J, with 14 bases between. Germline values: CDR1 SGHAT, CDR2 FQDESV (reference sequence). The CDR3 here is CASSFTGGFDYGYTF. The CDR3 nucleotides read TGTGCCAGCAGCTTCACCGGGGGGTTCGACTATGGCTACACCTTC.

The rearrangement uses TRBV2 and TRBJ2-7, with 7 positions matching TRBD1. CDR3 length equals 14 residues. Looked up from germline, CDR1 is SNHLY and CDR2 is FYNNEI. V shed 6 bases, J shed 1 base, and the junction held 6 bases outside the gene matches. CDR3 sequence (DNA): TGTGCCAGCAGGGGGACAGTGAAGTCCTACGAGCAGTACTTC. This encodes CASRGTVKSYEQYF.

J is TRBJ2-2 and V is TRBV3-1 (or the pseudogene TRBV3-2); no firm D call. Per germline, CDR1 LGHDT and CDR2 YNNKEL (reference sequence). V lost 5 bases and J lost 2, with 6 bases in between. The length of the CDR3 is 13 residues. The CDR3: CASSNINTGELFF. DNA for the CDR3: TGTGCCAGCAGCAACATTAACACCGGGGAGCTGTTTTTT.

In this sample, this clone turned up once. The J gene is TRBJ1-4, the V gene TRBV5-5; D perhaps matches TRBD1 (6 bases). The germline CDR1 and CDR2 sequences are SGHKS and YYEKEE (reference sequence). The CDR3 is 15 residues long. V was shortened by 4 bases and J by 6 bases, with 16 bases between the two germline ends. CDR3 protein: CASSISGASYEKLFF. The CDR3 nucleotides are TGTGCCAGCAGCATTTCAGGGGCAAGTTATGAAAAACTGTTTTTT.

This clone was recorded once. The rearrangement links TRBV7-9 to TRBJ2-7; D perhaps matches TRBD2 (6 bases). Per germline, CDR1 SEHNR and CDR2 FQNEAQ (reference sequence). The CDR3 is made up of 17 amino acids. V dropped 5 bases and J dropped 7 bases, with 27 bases sitting between them. CDR3 region: CASSSGPGSRIPWEQYF. The DNA for the CDR3 is TGTGCCAGCAGCAGCGGGCCCGGGTCTAGAATCCCCTGGGAGCAGTACTTC.

The rearrangement links TRBV5-1 to TRBJ2-1; 9 nucleotides match TRBD2. V lost 0 bases and J lost 10; bases outside the gene matches: 11. CDR1 is SGHRS, CDR2 YFSETQ, per germline. The CDR3 runs to 16 residues. CDR3 loop: CASSLVASGEVGEQFF. DNA for the CDR3: TGCGCCAGCAGCTTGGTCGCTAGCGGGGAGGTAGGAGAGCAGTTCTTC.

The chain employs TRBV18 and TRBJ1-1; 8 bases are a match to TRBD1. Losses at the gene ends were 3 bases for V and 3 bases for J; bases not matched to a gene: 6. The CDR3 extends over 15 amino acids. The germline V gene has CDR1 KGHSH and CDR2 LQKENI. CDR3 residues: CASSPVTGEHTEAFF. The CDR3 nucleotides are TGTGCCAGCTCACCGGTGACAGGGGAACACACTGAAGCTTTCTTT.

The chain carries TRBV5-4 and TRBJ1-1, with TRBD1 identical over 9 bases. The V gene's germline CDR1 is SGHNT and CDR2 YYREEE (reference sequence). CDR3 length equals 14 residues. Trimming took 5 bases from V and 5 from J; bases not matched to a gene: 7. In nucleotides, the CDR3 is TGTGCCAGCAGTTACCGACAGGGGGTGACTGAAGCTTTCTTT. Its protein product is CASSYRQGVTEAFF.

J is TRBJ1-1 and V is TRBV6-6; D might be TRBD1 (5 bases). This CDR3 has 13 amino acids. V gave up 11 bases and J gave up 5 bases, with 18 bases separating them. Germline V gene data show CDR1 as MNHNY and CDR2 as SVGAGI (reference sequence). In DNA form, the CDR3 reads TGTGCCTCCAGCGCGGGAAAGGGGACTGAAGCTTTCTTT. Translation: CASSAGKGTEAFF.

The chain has TRBV6-5 and TRBJ1-1, with 10 bases aligning to TRBD1. The CDR3 is 14 residues long. Germline V gene data show CDR1 as MNHEY and CDR2 as SVGAGI. V was clipped by 6 bases and J by 3 bases; unmatched bases: 4. CDR3 sequence (DNA): TGTGCCAGCAGAGCAGACAGGGGGCACACTGAAGCTTTCTTT. It encodes CASRADRGHTEAFF.

The chain combines TRBV2 with TRBJ1-4; tentative D call: TRBD1 (5 bases). V shed 4 bases and J shed 10 bases, with 10 bases lying between them. This CDR3 spans 12 amino acids. Per germline, CDR1 SNHLY and CDR2 FYNNEI. CDR3 protein: CASSVGGGKLFF. As DNA, the CDR3 is TGTGCCAGCAGTGTGGGGGGAGGAAAACTGTTTTTT.

This chain connects TRBV11-3 to TRBJ2-1; tentatively, D is TRBD2 (5 bases). The CDR3 runs to 12 residues. Germline CDR1 and CDR2: SGHNT and YENEEA. V lost 4 bases and J 6 bases, leaving 7 bases between the germline ends. The CDR3 coding sequence is TGTGCCAGCAGCTCCCGGGGCAATGAGCAGTTCTTC. This gives the protein CASSSRGNEQFF.

The chain joins TRBV5-1 to TRBJ2-7, with 12 nucleotides matching TRBD1. V shed 4 bases and J 7 bases; nucleotides not matched to a gene: 12. The germline CDR1 and CDR2 sequences are SGHRS and YFSETQ. The length of the CDR3 is 16 residues. The CDR3 protein is CASSLNSGQGAREQYF. CDR3 nucleotide sequence: TGCGCCAGCAGCCTAAACTCGGGACAGGGGGCGAGGGAGCAGTACTTC.